The entry below gives a single T cell receptor beta chain sequence along with its context. Germline CDR1 SQVTM, CDR2 ANQGSEA. The CDR3 is made up of 16 amino acids. V gave up 5 bases and J gave up 6 bases; unmatched junction bases: 13. The data belong to a study of blood T cell repertoires in COVID-19. Overall study: Acute-phase and convalescent COVID-19 samples originated in the United States, Italy and Spain. PBMCs, B-cell-depleted T cells, or T cells were the source of the cDNA or gDNA that made up the material.

In the original workflow: From reference gene primer amplification, estimates of nucleated cell counts were derived. Repertoires were generated with immunoSEQ multiplex PCR, while TCRdb's copy carries only in-frame clones and drops some. V and J calls and clone size come straight from that table; D and trimming were deduced from the DNA. The profile shows fewer than 250,000 clones, more than 75% of them singletons. The clonotype comes from a man in his forties with acute or convalescent COVID-19. This chain connects TRBV29-1 to TRBJ1-4; 9 nucleotides match TRBD1. Source material: peripheral blood. CDR3 sequence reads: CSVLGGDRDDYEKLFF. CDR3 nucleotide sequence: TGCAGCGTTTTAGGGGGGGACAGGGATGATTATGAAAAACTGTTTTTT.